A single sample gave rise to the 18 T cell receptor beta chains below, sequenced in a study of T-cell reconstitution after alpha-beta-depleted transplantation in children. Construction of the TCRbeta library involved unique molecular identifiers. TCRdb independently ran MiXCR on the PCR reads; one entry per CDR3 protein. The data hold fewer than 750,000 distinct CDR3 sequences, with roughly a quarter observed a single time. The starting material was PBMCs, obtained before TCRalphabeta/CD19-depleted stem cell transplant. All receptors come from a boy in the first two years of life with Wiskott-Aldrich syndrome, due to receive a stem cell transplant.

Worth noting for this clonotype: The junction shows a germline mismatch at one end, possibly a read error. The chain combines TRBV5-1 with TRBJ2-7; 7 bases align to TRBD1. This CDR3 region has 15 residues. Per germline, CDR1 SGHRS and CDR2 YFSETQ. The CDR3 bases are TGCGCCAGCACCTTGCGGACAGGCCCATCCTACGAGCAGTACTTC. It yields the protein CASTLRTGPSYEQYF. Full variable domain (missing parts from reference TRBV5-1 and TRBJ2-7): KAGVTQTPRYLIKTRGQQVTLSCSPISGHRSVSWYQQTPGQGLQFLFEYFSETQRNKGNFPGRFSGRQFSNSRSEMNVSTLELGDSALYLCASTLRTGPSYEQYFGPGTRLTVT.

This clonotype has a handful of counts. This chain joins TRBV6-5 and TRBJ2-1, with 12 bases fitting TRBD2. The CDR3 extends over 15 amino acids. The V segment lost 4 bases and the J segment 7 bases; nucleotides outside the gene matches: 5. Looked up from germline, CDR1 is MNHEY and CDR2 is SVGAGI. CDR3 amino acids: CASSSRTSGNNEQFF. The CDR3 nucleotides read TGTGCCAGCAGTTCCCGGACTAGCGGGAATAATGAGCAGTTCTTC.

The chain couples TRBV5-1 to TRBJ2-5, with TRBD2 matching 12 bases. Germline assignment: CDR1 SGHRS and CDR2 YFSETQ. This CDR3 is 15 amino acids long. J was trimmed by 9 bases and V by 0 bases; bases with no gene match: 6. CDR3 loop: CASSLETSGSSSQYF. For the CDR3, the DNA is TGCGCCAGCAGCTTGGAGACTAGCGGGAGTTCTTCCCAGTACTTC.

This clonotype came up a few times. This chain links TRBV7-2 with TRBJ1-2, with D perhaps matching TRBD1 (5 bases). Germline CDR1 reads SGHTA; CDR2 reads FQGNSA. The CDR3 is made up of 16 amino acids. The ends were cut back, 2 bases at V and 7 bases at J, with 20 bases in the middle. CDR3 loop: CASSLYVGRASGGYTF. DNA of the CDR3: TGTGCCAGCAGCTTATACGTCGGCAGGGCCTCGGGTGGCTACACCTTC.

The rearrangement uses TRBV5-6 and TRBJ2-7, with TRBD1 matching over 7 bases. The V gene's germline CDR1 is SGHDT and CDR2 YYEEEE. The CDR3 covers 15 residues. The V gene end was trimmed by 5 bases and the J gene end by 4 bases; junction bases not matched to a gene: 12. Here the CDR3 DNA reads TGTGCCAGCAGTTCCCTCGGGACAGCCCGATACGAGCAGTACTTC. It translates to CASSSLGTARYEQYF.

V gene TRBV6-2 or TRBV6-3 combines with J gene TRBJ2-4, with a tentative D call TRBD1 (6 bases). CDR1 is MNHEY, CDR2 SVGEGT, per germline. The V and J ends lost 4 bases and 13 bases respectively, with 11 bases between them. This CDR3 has 11 residues. The CDR3 DNA reads TGTGCCAGCAGTTCTACAGGGAACCAGTACTTC. Translating it yields CASSSTGNQYF.

This clonotype occurred many times. The chain uses TRBV5-1 and TRBJ2-1; 7 nucleotides agree with TRBD2. V gave up 1 base and J gave up 2 bases; unmatched junction bases: 9. The germline gives CDR1 SGHRS, CDR2 YFSETQ. There are 17 residues in the CDR3. The CDR3 is CASSLRGLAATYNEQFF. In DNA, the CDR3 is TGCGCCAGCAGCTTGCGTGGGCTAGCGGCAACCTACAATGAGCAGTTCTTC. Using reference TRBV5-1 and TRBJ2-1 for the parts outside the CDR3, the full variable domain is KAGVTQTPRYLIKTRGQQVTLSCSPISGHRSVSWYQQTPGQGLQFLFEYFSETQRNKGNFPGRFSGRQFSNSRSEMNVSTLELGDSALYLCASSLRGLAATYNEQFFGPGTRLTVL.

This sequence joins TRBV28 and TRBJ1-2; 9 bases are shared with TRBD1. The CDR3 length is 16 residues. Germline CDR1 is MDHEN and CDR2 is SYDVKM. V gave up 6 bases and J gave up 5 bases; unmatched junction bases: 13. CDR3 in DNA: TGTGCCAGCAGGCCATATCGTACAGGGGGCGCGTATGGCTACACCTTC. Translation: CASRPYRTGGAYGYTF.

This clonotype came up a few times. V and J are TRBV3-1 and TRBJ2-5; maybe TRBD2 (6 bases). V dropped 2 bases and J dropped 4 bases, with 17 bases sitting between them. This CDR3 contains 16 residues. Looked up from germline, CDR1 is LGHDT and CDR2 is YNNKEL (reference sequence). Written as DNA, the CDR3 is TGTGCCAGCAGCCAATTGACACTAGCCGGGGGAGAGACCCAGTACTTC. This gives the protein CASSQLTLAGGETQYF.

The genes are TRBV7-2 and TRBJ1-2, with 7 bases aligning to TRBD1. This CDR3 is built from 15 residues. J lost 4 bases, V lost 7 bases, and 12 bases had no gene match. Per the germline V gene, CDR1 is SGHTA and CDR2 is FQGNSA. CDR3 nucleotide sequence: TGTGCCAGCACGCCCGCGGGACAGACTACCTATGGCTACACCTTC. Amino acid sequence: CASTPAGQTTYGYTF.

The V and J genes are TRBV4-1 and TRBJ1-4; the match to TRBD1 covers 7 bases. This CDR3 spans 15 amino acids. V was clipped by 2 bases and J by 5 bases; unmatched bases: 5. From germline, CDR1 is MGHRA and CDR2 YSYEKL. Here the CDR3 DNA reads TGCGCCAGCAGCCAATTGACAGGGAGGAATGAAAAACTGTTTTTT. Amino acids: CASSQLTGRNEKLFF.

This chain uses TRBV27 with TRBJ1-6; 9 bases align to TRBD1. CDR3 size: 16 residues. Germline V gene lookup returns CDR1 MNHEY and CDR2 SMNVEV (reference sequence). After removal of 5 bases from V and 10 bases from J, the junction contained 12 bases not matched to a gene. The CDR3 sequence is CASSPNYRGQGSPLHF. The CDR3 region has the DNA TGTGCCAGCAGTCCAAATTACAGGGGGCAAGGATCACCCCTCCACTTT.

This sequence joins TRBV29-1 and TRBJ2-2; tentatively, D is TRBD1 or TRBD2 (5 bases each). The CDR3 spans 14 residues. The V gene's germline CDR1 is SQVTM and CDR2 ANQGSEA. V lost 6 bases and J 0 bases, leaving 11 bases between the germline ends. The CDR3 bases are TGCAGCGTGAAAGGGACGGCGAACACCGGGGAGCTGTTTTTT. It encodes CSVKGTANTGELFF.

In regard to this clonotype: At one end the junction does not follow the germline gene, possibly because of a read error. The V and J genes are TRBV5-1 and TRBJ2-3, with 11 bases that match TRBD1. This CDR3 spans 15 amino acids. Germline CDR1 SGHRS, CDR2 YFSETQ. CDR3 region: CASSFGTGGLDTQYF. The CDR3 nucleotides are TGTGCCAGCAGCTTCGGGACAGGGGGTTTAGATACGCAGTATTTT.

J is TRBJ2-1 and V is TRBV6-1, with D unresolved. From germline, CDR1 is MNHNS and CDR2 SASEGT. The V end lost 2 bases, the J end lost 8 bases, and 4 bases lay between the germline ends. This CDR3 is 11 amino acids long. CDR3: CASSEFDEQFF. The CDR3 coding sequence is TGTGCCAGCAGTGAATTTGATGAGCAGTTCTTC.

This clonotype was seen a handful of times. CDR3 sequence reads: CASSATGVNEQFF. In nucleotides, the CDR3 is TGTGCCAGCAGTGCAACAGGGGTCAATGAGCAGTTCTTC. The rearrangement joins TRBV25-1 to TRBJ2-1; TRBD1 matches 7 bases. The CDR3 has 13 residues. Germline V gene data show CDR1 as MGHDK and CDR2 as SYGVNS. Trimming took 4 bases from V and 6 from J; bases not matched to a gene: 3.

This clonotype appeared a few times. This chain joins TRBV25-1 and TRBJ2-2; 8 bases align to TRBD1. The V and J ends lost 4 bases and 6 bases, in that order; junction bases with no gene match: 1. Germline loops: CDR1 MGHDK, CDR2 SYGVNS. CDR3 length: 13 amino acids. The CDR3 is CASSVTGAGELFF. The CDR3 nucleotides read TGTGCCAGCAGTGTGACAGGGGCCGGGGAGCTGTTTTTT.

This clonotype was observed a handful of times. The rearrangement joins TRBV12-3 or TRBV12-4 to TRBJ2-1; perhaps TRBD2 as D (5 bases). This CDR3 is 16 amino acids long. V lost 6 bases to trimming and J lost 0 bases, with 15 bases between them. The CDR3 loop is CASRLTRSSSYNEQFF. CDR3 nucleotide sequence: TGTGCCAGCAGACTAACTAGGTCTAGCTCCTACAATGAGCAGTTCTTC.